This record covers a single T cell receptor beta chain. In the authors' methods: For nucleated cells, counts were estimated from reference gene primer amplification. TCRdb's table, derived via immunoSEQ multiplex PCR, lists solely in-frame clones and lacks some. V and J calls plus clone size are reproduced from that table; the DNA served to infer D and trimming. The sample holds hundreds of thousands of clones; 85% to 90% are singletons and the top ten take 0.9% to 1.2%. This sample was included in a study of blood T cell repertoires in COVID-19. Turning to the study itself: Sites in the United States, Italy and Spain provided acute and convalescent COVID-19 samples.

Categorization into cohorts depended on clinical history that participants reported. Among Cohort 3 donors, those recovered had two negative PCRs, clearance, or symptom resolution. The sample taken for sequencing was PBMCs or T cells enriched from blood (not recorded which). The receptor comes from a man aged 25-40 years who had recovered from COVID-19.

CDR3 coding DNA: TGTGCCAGCTCCCTCCGAGGGGGTCACTCTGGAAACACCATATATTTT. This gives the protein CASSLRGGHSGNTIYF. The rearrangement links TRBV18 to TRBJ1-3; D perhaps matches TRBD1 (6 bases). CDR1 is KGHSH, CDR2 LQKENI, per germline. There are 16 residues in the CDR3. Trimming left V 6 bases short and J 0 bases short, with 15 bases between.